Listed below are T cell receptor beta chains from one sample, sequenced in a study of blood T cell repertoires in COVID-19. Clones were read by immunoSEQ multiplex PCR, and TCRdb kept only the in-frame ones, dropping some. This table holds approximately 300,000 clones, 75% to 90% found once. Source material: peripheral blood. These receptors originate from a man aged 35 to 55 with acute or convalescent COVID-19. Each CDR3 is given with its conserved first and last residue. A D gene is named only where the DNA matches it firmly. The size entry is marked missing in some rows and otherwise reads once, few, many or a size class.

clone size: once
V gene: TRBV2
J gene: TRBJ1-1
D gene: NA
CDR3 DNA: TGTGCCAGCATCCAGGAACGAAACACTGAAGCTTTCTTT
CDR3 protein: CASIQERNTEAFF

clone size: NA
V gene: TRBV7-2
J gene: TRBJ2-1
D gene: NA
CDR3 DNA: TGTGCCAGCAGCCGCCCGCCGGGACTTTGGAATGAGCAGTTCTTC
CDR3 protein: CASSRPPGLWNEQFF

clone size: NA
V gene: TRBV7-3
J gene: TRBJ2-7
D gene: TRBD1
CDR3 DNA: TGTGCCAGCAGCTTGTTAGGGACAGGAGCCTACGAGCAGTACTTC
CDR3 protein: CASSLLGTGAYEQYF

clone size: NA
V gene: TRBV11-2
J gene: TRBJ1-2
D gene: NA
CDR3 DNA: TGTGCCAGCAGCCCAGTGGGCAGAGTCAGCTATGGCTACACCTTC
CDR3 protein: CASSPVGRVSYGYTF

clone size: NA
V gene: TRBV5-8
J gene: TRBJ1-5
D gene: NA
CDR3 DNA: TGTGCCAGCAGCTTGAAACGGGACCAGCATTTT
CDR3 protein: CASSLKRDQHF

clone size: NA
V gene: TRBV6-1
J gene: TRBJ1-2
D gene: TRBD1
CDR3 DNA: TGTGCCAGCAGTGACGGGAGGGGGCGAAACTATGGCTACACCTTC
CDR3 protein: CASSDGRGRNYGYTF

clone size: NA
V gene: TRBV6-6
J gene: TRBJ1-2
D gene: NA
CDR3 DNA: TGTGCCAGCAGTCCCACCCGAAATGACAGCTGGGCCTTCTATGGCTACACCTTC
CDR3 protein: CASSPTRNDSWAFYGYTF

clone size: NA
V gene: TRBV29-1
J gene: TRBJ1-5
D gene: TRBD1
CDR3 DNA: TGCAGCGCCCGAACAGGGGATAGCAATCAGCCCCAGCATTTT
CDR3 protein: CSARTGDSNQPQHF

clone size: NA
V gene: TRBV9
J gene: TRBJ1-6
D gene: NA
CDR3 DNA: TGTGCCAGCAGCGTATATTCGGATTCACCCCTCCACTTT
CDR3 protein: CASSVYSDSPLHF

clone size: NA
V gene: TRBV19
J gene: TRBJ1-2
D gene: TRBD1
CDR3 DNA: TGTGCCAGTAGTTCGGGACAGGGAGAGTATGGCTACACCTTC
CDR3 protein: CASSSGQGEYGYTF

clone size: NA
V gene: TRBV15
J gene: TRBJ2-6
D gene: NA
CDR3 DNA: TGTGCCACCGAAACAGGTCCCAACTCTGGGGCCAACGTCCTGACTTTC
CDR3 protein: CATETGPNSGANVLTF

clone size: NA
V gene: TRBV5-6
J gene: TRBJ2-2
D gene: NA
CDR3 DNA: TGTGCCAGCAGCTTTGTGACAGTAAACACCGGGGAGCTGTTTTTT
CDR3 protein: CASSFVTVNTGELFF

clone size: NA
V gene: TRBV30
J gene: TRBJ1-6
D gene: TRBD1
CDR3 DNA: TGTGCCTGGAGTGTACTATTTGGGACAGGGTATTCACCCCTCCACTTT
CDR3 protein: CAWSVLFGTGYSPLHF

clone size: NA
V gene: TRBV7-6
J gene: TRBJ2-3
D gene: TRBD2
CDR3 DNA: TGTGCCAGCAGCCTTGGACTAGCGGGGGCCGGGGATACGCAGTATTTT
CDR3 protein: CASSLGLAGAGDTQYF

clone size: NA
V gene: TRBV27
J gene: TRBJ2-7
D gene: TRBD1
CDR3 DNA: TGTGCCAGCAGTTTTGGGACAGGGGGCTACGAGCAGTACTTC
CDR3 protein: CASSFGTGGYEQYF

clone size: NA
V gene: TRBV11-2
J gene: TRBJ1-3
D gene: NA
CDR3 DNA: TGTGCCAGCAGCTTAACGTTCTGGGACACCTCTGGAAACACCATATATTTT
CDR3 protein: CASSLTFWDTSGNTIYF

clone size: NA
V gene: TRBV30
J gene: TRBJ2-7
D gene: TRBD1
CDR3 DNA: TGTGCCTGGAGTCCGGGACAGGGGGCCTACGAGCAGTACTTC
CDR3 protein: CAWSPGQGAYEQYF

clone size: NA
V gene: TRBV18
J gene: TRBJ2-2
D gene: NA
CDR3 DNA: TGTGCCAGCTCACCTCCAAACGGGGGGCTGATCGGGGAGCTGTTTTTT
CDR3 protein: CASSPPNGGLIGELFF

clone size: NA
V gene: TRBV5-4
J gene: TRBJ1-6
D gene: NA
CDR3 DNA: TGTGCCAGCAGCTTGGAGGGAGATAGAACACCCCTCCACTTT
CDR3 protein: CASSLEGDRTPLHF

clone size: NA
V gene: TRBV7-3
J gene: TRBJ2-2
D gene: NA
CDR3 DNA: TGTGCCAGCAGCTTATTAGGCCCAGGCACCGGGGAGCTGTTTTTT
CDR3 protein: CASSLLGPGTGELFF

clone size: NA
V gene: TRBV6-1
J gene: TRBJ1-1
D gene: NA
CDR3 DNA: TGTGCCAGCAGTGAGAGTCAGGCCCTGGGGGGAGCTTTCTTT
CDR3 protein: CASSESQALGGAFF

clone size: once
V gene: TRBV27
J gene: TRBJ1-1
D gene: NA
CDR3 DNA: TGTGCCAGCAGTTTTTCCCCGACAGATGATTATGAAGCTTTCTTT
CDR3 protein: CASSFSPTDDYEAFF

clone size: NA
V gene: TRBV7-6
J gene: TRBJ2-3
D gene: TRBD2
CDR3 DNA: TGTGCCAGCAGCTTAGCGGGGGGGATCACAGATACGCAGTATTTT
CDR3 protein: CASSLAGGITDTQYF

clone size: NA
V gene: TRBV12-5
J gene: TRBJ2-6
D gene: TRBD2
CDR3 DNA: TGTGCTAGTGGTTTGCCCCCGGGGGGGGGCTCTGGGGCCAACGTCCTGACTTTC
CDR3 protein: CASGLPPGGGSGANVLTF

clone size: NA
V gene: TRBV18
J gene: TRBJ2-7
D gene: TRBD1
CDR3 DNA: TGTGCCAGCTCGGGGACAGGGAGCTACGAGCAGTACTTC
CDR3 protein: CASSGTGSYEQYF

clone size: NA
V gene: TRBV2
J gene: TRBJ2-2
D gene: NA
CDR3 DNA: TGTGCCAGCAGTGGTAGCCCACTTAACACCGGGGAGCTGTTTTTT
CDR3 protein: CASSGSPLNTGELFF

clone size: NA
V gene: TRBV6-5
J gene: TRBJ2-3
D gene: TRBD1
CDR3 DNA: TGTGCCAGCAGTTATCAAGGGGACAGGACCACAGATACGCAGTATTTT
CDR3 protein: CASSYQGDRTTDTQYF

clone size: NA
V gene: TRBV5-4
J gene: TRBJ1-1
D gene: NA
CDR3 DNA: TGTGCCAGCAGCTTGGAACAGATGACTGAAGCTTTCTTT
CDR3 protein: CASSLEQMTEAFF

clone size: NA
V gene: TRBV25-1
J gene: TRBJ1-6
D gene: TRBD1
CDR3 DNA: TGTGCCAGCAGTGGGGACAGGGGTAATAATTCACCCCTCCACTTT
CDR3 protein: CASSGDRGNNSPLHF

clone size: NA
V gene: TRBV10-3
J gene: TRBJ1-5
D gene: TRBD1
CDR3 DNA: TGTGCCATCAGTGGGGACAGGGGCAATCAGCCCCAGCATTTT
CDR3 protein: CAISGDRGNQPQHF

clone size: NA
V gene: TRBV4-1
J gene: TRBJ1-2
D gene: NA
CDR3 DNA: TGCGCCAGCAGCCAAGATTTCACAGGAAATAACTATGGCTACACCTTC
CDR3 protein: CASSQDFTGNNYGYTF

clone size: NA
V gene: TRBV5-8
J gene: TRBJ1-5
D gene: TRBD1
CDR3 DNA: TGTGCCAGCAGCCTTGGATTGGACAGGGGCCATCAGCCCCAGCATTTT
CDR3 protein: CASSLGLDRGHQPQHF

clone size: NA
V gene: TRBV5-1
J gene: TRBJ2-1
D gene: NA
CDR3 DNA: TGCGCCAGCAGTGCTAGCTCCTACAATGAGCAGTTCTTC
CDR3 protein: CASSASSYNEQFF

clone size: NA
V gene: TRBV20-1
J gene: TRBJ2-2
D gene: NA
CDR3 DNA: TGCAGTGCTGCACACGGACAGGAGCTGTTTTTT
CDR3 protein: CSAAHGQELFF

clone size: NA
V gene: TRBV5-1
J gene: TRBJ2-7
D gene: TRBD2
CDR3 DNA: TGCGCCAGCAGCTGGGGTTTCCGGGAGGATACCCAAGTTGCGTCCGAGCAGTACTTC
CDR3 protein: CASSWGFREDTQVASEQYF

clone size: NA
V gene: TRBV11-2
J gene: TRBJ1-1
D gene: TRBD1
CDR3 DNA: TGTGCCAGCAGCAAGGACAGGGCAGGCACTGAAGCTTTCTTT
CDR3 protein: CASSKDRAGTEAFF

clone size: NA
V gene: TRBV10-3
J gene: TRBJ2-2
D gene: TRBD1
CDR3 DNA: TGTGCCATCAGACCGGGACAGGGACCCGGGGAGCTGTTTTTT
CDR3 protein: CAIRPGQGPGELFF

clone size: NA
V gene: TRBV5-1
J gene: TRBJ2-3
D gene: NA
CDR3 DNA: TGCGCCAGCAGCTTGGTTGGCAGCACAGATACGCAGTATTTT
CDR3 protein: CASSLVGSTDTQYF

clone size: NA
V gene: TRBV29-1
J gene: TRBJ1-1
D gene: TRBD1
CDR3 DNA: TGCAGCGTTTTAGGACAGGGGGAAACTGAAGCTTTCTTT
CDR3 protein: CSVLGQGETEAFF

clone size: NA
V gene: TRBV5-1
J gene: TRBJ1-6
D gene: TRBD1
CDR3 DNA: TGCGCCAGCAGCTCGGCTCCGGGACAGGGGGCGTCAGGGTCACCCCTCCACTTT
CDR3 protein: CASSSAPGQGASGSPLHF

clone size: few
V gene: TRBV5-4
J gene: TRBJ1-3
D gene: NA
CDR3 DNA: TGTGCCAGCAGTCAGGGACTCACTTTCTCTGGAAACACCATATATTTT
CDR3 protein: CASSQGLTFSGNTIYF

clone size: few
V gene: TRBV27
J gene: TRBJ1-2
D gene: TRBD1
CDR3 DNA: TGTGCCAGCAGTTTTCTCATCGGGACAGGCGGTTATAGTGGCTACACCTTC
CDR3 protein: CASSFLIGTGGYSGYTF

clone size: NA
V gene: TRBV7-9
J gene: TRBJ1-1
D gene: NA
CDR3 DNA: TGTGCCAGCAGCCTGACAGTGAACACTGAAGCTTTCTTT
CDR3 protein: CASSLTVNTEAFF